Detailed here is one TCR beta chain. The sample originates from a study of blood T cell repertoires in COVID-19. Study information: The samples span acute and convalescent COVID-19 from the United States, Italy and Spain. In each case, the material was cDNA or gDNA derived from T cells, B-cell-depleted T cells, or PBMCs.

Original handling: Amplified reference gene primers provided the basis for estimating nucleated cell counts. Clones were read by immunoSEQ multiplex PCR, and TCRdb kept only the in-frame ones, dropping some. V, J and clone size were drawn from that table, and D and trimming were deduced from the DNA. This repertoire shows 150,000 or so clones, around 82% found once; its top ten account for roughly 15%. Per germline, CDR1 MGHRA and CDR2 YSYEKL. This CDR3 spans 16 amino acids. The ends lost 2 bases at V and 6 bases at J; junction bases unmatched: 5. The sample taken for sequencing was peripheral blood. This clonotype was sampled from a man younger than 35 with active or convalescent COVID-19. The chain employs TRBV4-1 and TRBJ2-3; 13 nucleotides align to TRBD2. The CDR3 bases are TGCGCCAGCAGCCAACAACTAGCGGGGGGGTTCGATACGCAGTATTTT. It translates to CASSQQLAGGFDTQYF.